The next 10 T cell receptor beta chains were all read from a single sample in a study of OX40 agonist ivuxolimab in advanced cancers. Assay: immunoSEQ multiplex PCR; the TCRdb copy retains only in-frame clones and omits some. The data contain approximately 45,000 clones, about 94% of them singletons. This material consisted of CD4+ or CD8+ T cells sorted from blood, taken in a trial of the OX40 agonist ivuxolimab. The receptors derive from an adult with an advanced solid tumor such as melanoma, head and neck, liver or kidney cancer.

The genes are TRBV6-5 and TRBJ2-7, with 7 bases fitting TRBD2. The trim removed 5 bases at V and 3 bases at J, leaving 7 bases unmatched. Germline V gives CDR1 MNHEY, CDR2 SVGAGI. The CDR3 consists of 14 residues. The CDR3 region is CASSLRLANYEQYF. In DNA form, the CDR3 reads TGTGCCAGCAGTCTTAGACTAGCAAACTACGAGCAGTACTTC.

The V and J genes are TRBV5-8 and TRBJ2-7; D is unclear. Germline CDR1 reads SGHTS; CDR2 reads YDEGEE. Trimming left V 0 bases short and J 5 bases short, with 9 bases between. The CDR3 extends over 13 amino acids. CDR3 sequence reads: CASSLVPSNEQYF. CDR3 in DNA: TGTGCCAGCAGCTTGGTCCCCAGTAACGAGCAGTACTTC.

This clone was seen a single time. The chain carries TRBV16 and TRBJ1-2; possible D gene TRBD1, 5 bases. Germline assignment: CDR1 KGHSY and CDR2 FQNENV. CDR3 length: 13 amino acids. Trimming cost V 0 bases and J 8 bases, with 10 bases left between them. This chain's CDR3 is CASSQSGEGGYTF. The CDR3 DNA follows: TGTGCCAGCAGCCAATCGGGGGAGGGCGGCTACACCTTC.

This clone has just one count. CDR3 sequence (DNA): TGCGCCAGCAGCCAGGGGACAGATCCCTACAATGAGCAGTTCTTC. Its protein product is CASSQGTDPYNEQFF. The chain combines TRBV4-3 with TRBJ2-1; 7 bases map to TRBD1. The CDR3 length is 15 residues. V lost 3 bases to trimming and J lost 2 bases; unmatched junction nucleotides: 4. Germline V lookup: CDR1 LGHNA, CDR2 YSLEER.

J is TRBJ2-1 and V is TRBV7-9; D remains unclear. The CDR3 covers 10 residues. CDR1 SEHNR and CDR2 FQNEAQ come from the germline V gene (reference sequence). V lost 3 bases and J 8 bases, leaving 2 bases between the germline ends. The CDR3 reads CASSLDEQFF. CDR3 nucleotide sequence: TGTGCCAGCAGCTTGGATGAGCAGTTCTTC.

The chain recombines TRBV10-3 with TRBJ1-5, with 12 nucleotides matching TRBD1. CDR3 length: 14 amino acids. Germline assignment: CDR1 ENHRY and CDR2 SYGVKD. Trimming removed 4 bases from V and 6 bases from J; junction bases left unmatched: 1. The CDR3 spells CAISVGQGAQPQHF. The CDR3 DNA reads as TGTGCCATCAGTGTGGGACAGGGGGCTCAGCCCCAGCATTTT.

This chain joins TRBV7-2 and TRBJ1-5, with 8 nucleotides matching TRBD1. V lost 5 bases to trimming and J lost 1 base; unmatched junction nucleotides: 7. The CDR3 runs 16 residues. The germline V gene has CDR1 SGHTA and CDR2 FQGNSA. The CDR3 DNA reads TGTGCCAGCAGCCCGATGGGACAGGAGAGCAATCAGCCCCAGCATTTT. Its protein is CASSPMGQESNQPQHF. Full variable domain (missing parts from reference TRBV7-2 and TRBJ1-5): GAGVSQSPSNKVTEKGKDVELRCDPISGHTALYWYRQSLGQGLEFLIYFQGNSAPDKSGLPSDRFSAERTGGSVSTLTIQRTQQEDSAVYLCASSPMGQESNQPQHFGDGTRLSIL.

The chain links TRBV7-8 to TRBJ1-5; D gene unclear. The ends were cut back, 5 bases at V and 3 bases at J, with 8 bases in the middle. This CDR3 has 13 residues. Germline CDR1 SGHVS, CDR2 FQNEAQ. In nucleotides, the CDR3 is TGTGCCAGCAGCCCTGTGTTCAATCAGCCCCAGCATTTT. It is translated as CASSPVFNQPQHF.

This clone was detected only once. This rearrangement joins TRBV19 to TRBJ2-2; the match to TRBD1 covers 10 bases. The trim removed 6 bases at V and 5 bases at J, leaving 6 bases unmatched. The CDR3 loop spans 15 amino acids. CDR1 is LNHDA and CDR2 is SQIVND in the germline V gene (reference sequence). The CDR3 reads CASSMTGGWTGELFF. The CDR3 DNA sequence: TGTGCCAGTAGCATGACAGGGGGCTGGACCGGGGAGCTGTTTTTT. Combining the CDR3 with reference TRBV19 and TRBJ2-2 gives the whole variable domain DGGITQSPKYLFRKEGQNVTLSCEQNLNHDAMYWYRQDPGQGLRLIYYSQIVNDFQKGDIAEGYSVSREKKESFPLTVTSAQKNPTAFYLCASSMTGGWTGELFFGEGSRLTVL.

The CDR3 DNA follows: TGTGCCAGCAGTGACTCGCGAGGAACTAGCGGGAGGGTTCGGCCTACCTACGAGCAGTACTTC. Its protein is CASSDSRGTSGRVRPTYEQYF. V gene TRBV6-4 combines with J gene TRBJ2-7; 13 bases agree with TRBD2. The CDR3 contains 21 residues. Germline CDR1 MRHNA, CDR2 SNTAGT. V was pared by 0 bases and J by 2 bases, with 16 bases of the junction left unmatched.